The clone carrying this T cell receptor beta chain was picked up a small number of times. The target antigen is unknown. This sample is drawn from a study of blood T cells in healthy people across ages. Germline lookup yields CDR1 DFQATT and CDR2 SNEGSKA (reference sequence). Trimming left V 3 bases short and J 1 base short, with 8 bases between. CDR3 length: 13 amino acids. General study results and limits: Aged donors had fewer naive CD4+ cells and lower diversity than long-lived donors.

A second PCR of about 6 to 11 cycles used a sample-barcoded 5' primer and a J-beta primer mix. TCRdb processed the 5' RACE reads anew with MiXCR; each CDR3 protein has one entry. This sample yields about 1.7 million distinct CDR3 sequences, of which approximately 28% are seen a single time; 7.7% belongs to the top ten. The clonotype originates from a woman in her 30s in good health. Sequenced input: blood. The chain uses TRBV20-1 and TRBJ2-3, with no clear D. Here the CDR3 reads CSASDAGTDTQYF. The CDR3 DNA sequence: TGCAGTGCTAGTGACGCAGGCACAGATACGCAGTATTTT.